This TCR beta chain was captured by sequencing in a study of tissue T cells after allogeneic stem cell transplantation. Study-level information: Several unmodified and three CD34-selected T-cell-depleted grafts went to graft-versus-host disease patients.

Steroid-refractory graft-versus-host disease after allogeneic hematopoietic cell transplant qualified adults for prospective research-autopsy enrollment. By share, this clone counts as large. Sequencing used immunoSEQ multiplex PCR; TCRdb keeps in-frame clones, though not all of them. The table has around 2,000 clones, 64% seen once. Sequenced material: ileal tissue, taken at autopsy. The sequence came from a male patient aged 60 or older with steroid-refractory graft-versus-host disease after an allogeneic stem cell transplant. Some T cells may be supplied by the graft donor.

The CDR3 coding sequence is TGTGCCAGCAGCTTAGACGGAAACTCTGGAAACACCATATATTTT. It codes for CASSLDGNSGNTIYF. V usage is TRBV7-8 and J usage is TRBJ1-3; no reliable D call. CDR3 length equals 15 residues. Trimming left V 1 base short and J 0 bases short, with 7 bases between. Germline loops: CDR1 SGHVS, CDR2 FQNEAQ.